This T cell receptor (beta chain) was documented in a study of blood T cell repertoires in COVID-19 (dated by TCRdb to the early 2020s). For the wider study: The collaborator samples originated in the United States, Italy and Spain and spanned the acute and convalescent phases of COVID-19. The material from the prospective study consisted of cDNA or gDNA derived from T cells, B-cell-depleted T cells, or PBMCs. Deeply sampled blood TCRbeta repertoires from subjects exposed to, actively infected with, or recovered from COVID-19 were included in the dataset. A freely available public database, intended as a resource for researchers studying the immune response to SARS-CoV-2, is where the repertoires were released. Samples came from the ongoing ImmuneRACE study (first 160 participants) plus 1,254 subjects from 6 global collaborators. Nearly every sample came with metadata listing a de-identified subject ID, COVID-19 status, age in years and sex. Where HLA class I and class II types were available, the types were taken from metadata supplied by the sample provider, not from assay-based typing. General conclusions and limits of the study: Clinical and demographic metadata were provided uncurated, with the amount varying by source and participant.

TCRbeta CDR3 regions were amplified from genomic DNA using the immunoSEQ Assay, a bias-controlled multiplex PCR. Concerning the study's data processing: Nucleated cell counts per sample were estimated from amplification of reference gene primers within the assay. To quantify the absolute abundance of each unique TCRbeta CDR3 rearrangement, sequence reads were collapsed and filtered. Productive Simpson clonality was computed per sample as the square root of Simpson's diversity index over productive rearrangements. TCRdb re-hosts the immuneACCESS table, in-frame sequences only. Its copies lack some clones; in the studies checked, an unresolved V gene accounts for under half of them, and the cause for the rest is not known. V, J and clone size derive from that table, while D and trimming were established from the DNA sequence. This sample is represented by around 310,000 clones; nearly 90% of them were singletons. Clones ranked in the top ten supply roughly a tenth of the sample.

This clone was seen more than once but under ten times. No cognate antigen has been identified for it. The sample holds no much larger clone one base away, and base qualities are not on file. Participants in the prospective study were aged about 18 to 95 years, lived in about two dozen United States geographic areas, and enrolled through a virtual design. To assign participants to cohorts, the prospective study relied on clinical history that participants themselves reported in a screening survey and a study questionnaire. Recovered participants in ImmuneRACE Cohort 3 were defined by two consecutive negative NP/OP PCR tests, clearance by a healthcare professional, or resolution of symptoms. In the prospective study, whole blood, serum and a nasopharyngeal or oropharyngeal swab were collected from each participant by mobile phlebotomists. Prospective study participants could optionally give additional blood draws and questionnaires over an approximately 2-month period. Prospective study blood samples were shipped either frozen or at room temperature before DNA extraction.

CDR1 and CDR2 are read off the germline V gene as SGHRS and YFSETQ. The CDR3, from cysteine to phenylalanine, totals 24 residues. Only the CDR3 DNA stays, 72 bases, in frame from base 1. Trimming takes 4 bases off V and 2 bases off J; junction bases not matched to a gene: 32. The receptor's source is a woman aged 25 to 39 who had recovered from COVID-19. The specimen sequenced was PBMCs or T cells enriched from blood (not recorded which). The V and J genes are TRBV5-1 and TRBJ1-2, with 10 bases matching TRBD1. The nucleotides are TGCGCCAGCAGCCGCCCAAATAATTTCCCCCTACCGGGACAGGGGTTTCTTGAGAACTATGGCTACACCTTC. It codes for CASSRPNNFPLPGQGFLENYGYTF.